This T cell receptor (beta chain) was obtained from a study of blood T cell repertoires in COVID-19. Study context: Sources were T cells, B-cell-depleted T cells, or PBMCs; the material itself was cDNA or gDNA.

This clone was picked up a small number of times. The CDR3 covers 14 residues. Germline V gene sequence: CDR1 MNHEY, CDR2 SVGAGI. Trimming took off 0 bases at V and 8 bases at J, with 10 bases between the two ends. Sequenced by immunoSEQ multiplex PCR; TCRdb stores in-frame clones only, minus some. This table holds 150,000 or so clones, 85% to 95% found once. The clonotype comes from a man aged 45 to 65 with acute or convalescent COVID-19. The gene calls are TRBV6-5 and TRBJ1-4; no clear D. The sequencing input was peripheral blood. For the CDR3, the DNA is TGTGCCAGCAGTTACTCGAACGTCGGGGAAAAACTGTTTTTT. Translated, it gives CASSYSNVGEKLFF.